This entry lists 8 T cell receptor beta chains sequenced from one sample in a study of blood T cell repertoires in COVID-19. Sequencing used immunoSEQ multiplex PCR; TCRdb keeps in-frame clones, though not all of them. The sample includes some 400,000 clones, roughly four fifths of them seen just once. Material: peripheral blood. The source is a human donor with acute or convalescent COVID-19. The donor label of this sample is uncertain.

CDR3: CATHPPGYNSPLHF. CDR3 coding DNA: TGTGCCACCCACCCCCCAGGGTATAATTCACCCCTCCACTTT. This chain uses TRBV19 with TRBJ1-6, with a possible D match to TRBD1 (5 bases). Germline CDR1 reads LNHDA; CDR2 reads SQIVND (reference sequence). Trimming took 10 bases from V and 4 from J, leaving 14 bases between them. The CDR3 totals 14 residues.

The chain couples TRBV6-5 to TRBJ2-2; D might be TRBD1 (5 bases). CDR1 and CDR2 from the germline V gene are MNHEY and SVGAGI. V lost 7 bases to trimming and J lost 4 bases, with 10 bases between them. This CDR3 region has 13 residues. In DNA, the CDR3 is TGTGCCAGCAATTCCAGGGCCACCGGGGAGCTGTTTTTT. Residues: CASNSRATGELFF.

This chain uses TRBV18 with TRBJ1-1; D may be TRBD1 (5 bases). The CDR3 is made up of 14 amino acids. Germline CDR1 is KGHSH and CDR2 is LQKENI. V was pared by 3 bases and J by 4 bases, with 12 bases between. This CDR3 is CASSPSGLATEAFF. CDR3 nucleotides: TGTGCCAGCTCACCGTCAGGGCTCGCCACTGAAGCTTTCTTT.

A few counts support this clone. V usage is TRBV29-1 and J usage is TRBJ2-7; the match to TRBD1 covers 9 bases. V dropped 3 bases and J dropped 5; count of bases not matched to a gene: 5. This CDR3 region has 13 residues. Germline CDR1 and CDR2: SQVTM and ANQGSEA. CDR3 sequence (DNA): TGCAGCGTTGATGACAGGGGGTTCGACGAGCAGTACTTC. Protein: CSVDDRGFDEQYF.

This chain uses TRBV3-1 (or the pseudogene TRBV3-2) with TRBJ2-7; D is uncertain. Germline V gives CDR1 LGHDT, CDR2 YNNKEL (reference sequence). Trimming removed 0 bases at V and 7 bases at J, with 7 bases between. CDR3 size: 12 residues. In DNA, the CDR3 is TGTGCCAGCAGCCAAGATCGGAGAGAGCAGTACTTC. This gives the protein CASSQDRREQYF.

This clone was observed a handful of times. CDR3 bases: TGTGCCAGCAGTCCAAGGGGACAGTATAGCAATCAGCCCCAGCATTTT. Its protein is CASSPRGQYSNQPQHF. The rearrangement joins TRBV27 to TRBJ1-5; 7 nucleotides agree with TRBD1. J gave up 0 bases and V 5 bases, and 7 bases lay outside the gene matches. CDR1 and CDR2 (germline): MNHEY, SMNVEV (reference sequence). The CDR3 is made up of 16 amino acids.

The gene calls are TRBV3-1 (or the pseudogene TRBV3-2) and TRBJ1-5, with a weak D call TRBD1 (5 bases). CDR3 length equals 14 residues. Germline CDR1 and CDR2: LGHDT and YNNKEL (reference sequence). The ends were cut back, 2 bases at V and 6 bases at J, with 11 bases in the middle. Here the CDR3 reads CASSQQLGGQPQHF. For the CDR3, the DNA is TGTGCCAGCAGCCAACAGCTCGGGGGTCAGCCCCAGCATTTT.

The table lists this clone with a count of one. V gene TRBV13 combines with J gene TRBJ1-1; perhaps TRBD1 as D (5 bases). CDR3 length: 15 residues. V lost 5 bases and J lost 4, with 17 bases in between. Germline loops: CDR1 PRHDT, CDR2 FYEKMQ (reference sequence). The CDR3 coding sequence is TGTGCCAGCAGCAACTCAAGGAACGGGGGCACTGAAGCTTTCTTT. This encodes CASSNSRNGGTEAFF.